This T cell receptor (beta chain) was recovered during a study of T cell repertoires in cytomegalovirus infection. Study-wide context: Public TCR beta signature analysis indicated the presence of both CMV infection and matching HLA type.

This clonotype has only a few counts. The CDR3 sequence is 16 residues long. In germline, CDR1 is MNHNS, CDR2 SASEGT. V lost 4 bases and J 0 bases, leaving 15 bases between the germline ends. TCRdb itself ran the reads through MiXCR, one entry per CDR3 protein. The data show a few hundred thousand distinct CDR3 sequences, with roughly a sixth seen just once and 12% held by the top ten. Sequencing was performed on PBMCs. The clonotype originates from a human donor in good health (CMV status not recorded). Some clones in this sample may be carry-over from other donors' samples. The chain employs TRBV6-1 and TRBJ1-1; no clear D. CDR3 amino acids: CASSGSPARLNTEAFF. The CDR3 DNA follows: TGTGCCAGCAGTGGATCCCCCGCCAGATTGAACACTGAAGCTTTCTTT.